This T cell receptor beta chain emerged from a study of blood T cell repertoires in COVID-19. Study details: The analysed material was cDNA or gDNA that came from T cells, B-cell-depleted T cells, or PBMCs.

In the original analysis: Researchers report that nucleated cell counts were estimated from reference gene primer amplification. Here immunoSEQ multiplex PCR was the method, and the copy in TCRdb shows in-frame clones only, minus some. The V and J calls and the clone size are those of that table, but D and trimming were determined from the DNA. The sample has more than 250,000 clones; approximately 90% are singletons. CDR3 length: 13 amino acids. Trimming cost V 2 bases and J 8 bases, with 12 bases left between them. Germline loops: CDR1 SNHLY, CDR2 FYNNEI. In terms of age and location, participants ranged from about 18 to 95 years and lived in about two dozen US areas.

The chain recombines TRBV2 with TRBJ1-2; no clear D. The sequenced material came from PBMCs or T cells enriched from blood (not recorded which). This receptor was taken from a woman aged 25 to 39 who had recovered from COVID-19. CDR3 sequence reads: CASSEPPREGYTF. CDR3 bases: TGTGCCAGCAGTGAACCCCCGAGGGAGGGCTACACCTTC.